These T cell receptor beta chains were read from a single sample in a study of T-cell memory formation after mild COVID-19. MiXCR, applied by TCRdb to the 5' RACE reads, yields one record per CDR3 protein. The sample has about 360,000 distinct CDR3 sequences; around 14% are singletons. The sample was PBMCs or a T cell subset sorted from them (not recorded which). The origin of the receptors is a man younger than 30 who had mild COVID-19 (a few samples of this study predate the infection). Cell type and time point are not known. Both conserved end residues are part of each CDR3. Fields, in order: J gene, D gene, V gene, clone size, CDR3 DNA, CDR3 protein. The D gene is left open where the match is weak. Expanded clones get a size class; other rows say once, few or many, or leave the size out.

>TRBJ2-5|.|TRBV18|many
TGTGCCAGCTCACGAGGGGCCCAAATCTATACTCCTCTACAAGAGACCCAGTACTTC
CASSRGAQIYTPLQETQYF
>TRBJ1-2|.|TRBV6-2/TRBV6-3|.
TGTGCCAGCAGTTACCGGGGGCCGGTTCATGGCTACACCTTC
CASSYRGPVHGYTF
>TRBJ2-2|.|TRBV9|.
TGTGCCAGCAGCGTAGTGTGGGGGGCCGGGGAGCTGTTTTTT
CASSVVWGAGELFF
>TRBJ2-5|TRBD2|TRBV5-1|.
TGCGCCAGCAGCTTGGCGGGGGGGCAGTATGAGACCCAGTACTTC
CASSLAGGQYETQYF
>TRBJ1-1|.|TRBV6-2/TRBV6-3|.
TGTGCCAGCAGTTACGGTTCGGGACCCCGGGACACTGAAGCTTTCTTT
CASSYGSGPRDTEAFF
>TRBJ2-3|TRBD2|TRBV20-1|.
TGCAGTGCAGCCCTGTGGCTAGCGGGGGTCACAGATACGCAGTATTTT
CSAALWLAGVTDTQYF
>TRBJ2-2|.|TRBV3-1|.
TGTGCCAGCAGCCAAGAGGACAGGGAGCTGTTTTTT
CASSQEDRELFF
>TRBJ2-3|.|TRBV9|few
TGTGCCAGCAGCGTAGGAGGACAGCAAGATACGCAGTATTTT
CASSVGGQQDTQYF
>TRBJ2-2|.|TRBV6-5|many
TGTGCCAGCAGTTACCGACAGAACACCGGGGAGCTGTTTTTT
CASSYRQNTGELFF
>TRBJ1-5|.|TRBV6-2/TRBV6-3|.
TGTGCCAGCAGGGACTGGGGGAAGGGCAATCAGCCCCAGCATTTT
CASRDWGKGNQPQHF
>TRBJ2-7|.|TRBV6-1|.
TGTGCCAGCAGTGAGGTCTCCTCCTACGAGCAGTACTTC
CASSEVSSYEQYF
>TRBJ2-1|TRBD1|TRBV5-1|.
TGCGCCAGCAGCTCCACAGGGGGCGCGGTCTACAATGAGCAGTTCTTC
CASSSTGGAVYNEQFF
>TRBJ2-7|TRBD1|TRBV5-1|.
TGCGCCAGCAGTAAGTACAGGGGGACCTACGAGCAGTACTTC
CASSKYRGTYEQYF
>TRBJ2-5|.|TRBV10-3|.
TGTGCCATCAGTGAACTGGACTTGGGGGAAGAGACCCAGTACTTC
CAISELDLGEETQYF
>TRBJ1-1|.|TRBV27|few
TGTGCCAGTTCCTCAGGGGCTACTGAAGCTTTCTTT
CASSSGATEAFF
>TRBJ2-5|TRBD2|TRBV27|few
TGTGCCAGCAGTCCCCCGGGACTAGCGGGTGAGACCCAGTACTTC
CASSPPGLAGETQYF
>TRBJ1-1|TRBD1|TRBV13|few
TGTGCCAGCAGCCCCCGTACAGGGGGCCTGAACACTGAAGCTTTCTTT
CASSPRTGGLNTEAFF
>TRBJ1-5|TRBD1|TRBV6-4|.
TGTGCCAGCAGTGACTCGAAGGACAGGGGCCACAATCAGCCCCAGCATTTT
CASSDSKDRGHNQPQHF
>TRBJ1-1|.|TRBV20-1|.
TGCAGTGCTCTACAACCACACCACACTGAAGCTTTCTTT
CSALQPHHTEAFF
>TRBJ1-2|TRBD1|TRBV19|few
TGTGCCAGTAGGAGGAACCGGGACAGCACTAACTATGGCTACACCTTC
CASRRNRDSTNYGYTF
>TRBJ2-2|.|TRBV7-3|.
TGTGCCAGCAGCTTAACGTCGGGGTTTAACACCGGGGAGCTGTTTTTT
CASSLTSGFNTGELFF
>TRBJ1-6|.|TRBV25-1|.
TGTGCCAGCAGTGAAAAGAACCGCAGGAGGGGTAGGCCCCTCCACTTT
CASSEKNRRRGRPLHF
>TRBJ2-7|.|TRBV12-3/TRBV12-4|few
TGTGCCAGCAGTTTTCGGGGGTTTGTAGGGGAAGAGCAGTACTTC
CASSFRGFVGEEQYF
>TRBJ1-1|TRBD1|TRBV7-9|.
TGTGCCAGCAGCCCCATAGACAGGGTTGACACTGAAGCTTTCTTT
CASSPIDRVDTEAFF
>TRBJ1-1|.|TRBV6-5|many
TGTGCCAGTTCGAGGGGCATAGATACTGAAGCTTTCTTT
CASSRGIDTEAFF
>TRBJ1-4|TRBD1|TRBV5-1|few
TGCGCCAGCAGCAAACAGGGGCCTAATGAAAAACTGTTTTTT
CASSKQGPNEKLFF
>TRBJ1-2|.|TRBV6-2/TRBV6-3|.
TGTGCCAGCAGTTACTCGAACCCAGCTCTGGGCTACACCTTC
CASSYSNPALGYTF
>TRBJ2-7|.|TRBV30|.
TGTGCCTGGAGCGGACCGGCCTACGAGCAGTACTTC
CAWSGPAYEQYF
>TRBJ2-3|.|TRBV7-3|few
TGTGCCAGCAGCTTAATGGGCAGGGGAACCCCCAAAGATACGCAGTATTTT
CASSLMGRGTPKDTQYF
>TRBJ2-1|.|TRBV6-2/TRBV6-3|few
TGTGCCAGCAGTCAATGGACGGAGGGGTACAATGAGCAGTTCTTC
CASSQWTEGYNEQFF